The rows below give T cell receptor beta chains drawn from one sample of a study of blood T cells in healthy people across ages. TCRdb reprocessed the 5' RACE reads via MiXCR and lists one record per CDR3 protein. The table shows about 1.5 million distinct CDR3 sequences, with 40% to 45% occurring only once. Sequencing input: blood. The receptors originated from a woman aged 18 to 35 in good health. Each CDR3 is given with its conserved first and last residue. D genes are given only for firm matches. The listing skips clone size in some rows; elsewhere it reads once, few, many or a size class.

abundance	v_gene	j_gene	d_gene	CDR3nt	CDR3aa
NA	TRBV10-3	TRBJ2-2	TRBD2	TGTGCCATCAGTGACCTAGCGGGAGAATTTTGGGACACCGGGGAGCTGTTTTTT	CAISDLAGEFWDTGELFF
few	TRBV10-3	TRBJ2-4	TRBD1	TGTGCCATCAGCCGACAGGGGAAAATAGCCAAAAACATTCAGTACTTC	CAISRQGKIAKNIQYF
many	TRBV11-2	TRBJ2-7	NA	TGTGCCAGCAGCTTAGTCCACTACGAGCAGTACTTC	CASSLVHYEQYF
NA	TRBV28	TRBJ2-7	NA	TGTGCCAGCAGGATCCCTAGCTCCTACGAGCAGTACTTC	CASRIPSSYEQYF
few	TRBV3-1	TRBJ2-3	NA	TGTGCCAGCAGCCAAGATCATCTACAAGATACGCAGTATTTT	CASSQDHLQDTQYF
NA	TRBV6-2/TRBV6-3	TRBJ2-5	NA	TGTGCCAGCAGTTACTCCCAGGGAGGAGAGACCCAGTACTTC	CASSYSQGGETQYF
few	TRBV20-1	TRBJ2-1	NA	TGCAGTGCTAGAGTAGGGGGAACCAACTACAATGAGCAGTTCTTC	CSARVGGTNYNEQFF
NA	TRBV14	TRBJ1-2	TRBD1	TGTGCCAGCAGCCAAGTCCAGGGGGTGCACTATGGCTACACCTTC	CASSQVQGVHYGYTF
NA	TRBV7-9	TRBJ2-1	NA	TGTGCCCGCAGCTTAGCCCTCAGGCTTCGGGCCTCTAACTCCTACAATGAGCAGTTCTTC	CARSLALRLRASNSYNEQFF
NA	TRBV7-9	TRBJ1-1	TRBD1	TGTGCCAGCAGCTTATTACCTTCCCCATTCCAGGGGGCGCCTACTGAAGCTTTCTTT	CASSLLPSPFQGAPTEAFF
NA	TRBV7-8	TRBJ1-1	NA	TGTGCCAGCAGCCCGGACCTAGGAGGAACTGAAGCTTTCTTT	CASSPDLGGTEAFF
few	TRBV7-9	TRBJ2-7	NA	TGTGCCAGCAGCTTAACTAGTTTTGCCTACGAGCAGTACTTC	CASSLTSFAYEQYF
NA	TRBV28	TRBJ1-1	TRBD1	TGTGCCAGCAGTTCTGCAGGGGGGCGCCTTTCGAACACTGAAGCTTTCTTT	CASSSAGGRLSNTEAFF
NA	TRBV20-1	TRBJ1-4	NA	TGCAGTGCCCGAGATCCAACTAATGAAAAACTGTTTTTT	CSARDPTNEKLFF
NA	TRBV14	TRBJ2-1	NA	TGTGCCAGCAGCCAAGGCAACTTTCACAATGAGCAGTTCTTC	CASSQGNFHNEQFF
NA	TRBV7-2	TRBJ1-3	NA	TGTGCCAGCGGGACTTGCGGAGACACCATATATTTT	CASGTCGDTIYF
NA	TRBV6-2/TRBV6-3	TRBJ2-1	TRBD2	TGTGCCAGCAGGTACGGGACTAGCGACAATGAGCAGTTCTTC	CASRYGTSDNEQFF
NA	TRBV28	TRBJ2-7	NA	TGTGCCACCTTCGGACAGATCTACGAGCAGTACTTC	CATFGQIYEQYF
NA	TRBV7-2	TRBJ2-5	NA	TGTGCCAGCAGCTTAGGTAGCCCCTCGAATGAGCAGTACTTC	CASSLGSPSNEQYF
NA	TRBV2	TRBJ2-5	TRBD1	TGTGCCAGCAGTGGGGTGGTTGGGACAGAAGAGACCCAGTACTTC	CASSGVVGTEETQYF
few	TRBV20-1	TRBJ2-1	TRBD2	TGCAGTGCTAGACCGGGACTAGGAGGTTCCAATGAGCAGTTCTTC	CSARPGLGGSNEQFF
NA	TRBV20-1	TRBJ2-1	TRBD2	TGCAGTGCTAGTAGGGGGAGGACTAGCGGGAGGGGAGAGCAGTTCTTC	CSASRGRTSGRGEQFF
NA	TRBV12-3/TRBV12-4	TRBJ2-3	TRBD1	TGTGCCAGCAGACAACAGGGGGCGGGAACAGATACGCAGTATTTT	CASRQQGAGTDTQYF
NA	TRBV6-2/TRBV6-3	TRBJ1-2	NA	TGTGCCAGCAGTTACACGATGGGGACGCCCTATGGCTACACCTTC	CASSYTMGTPYGYTF
NA	TRBV9	TRBJ1-2	NA	TGTGCCAGCAGTGCCGCAGAGTTTCGCGGCTACACCTTC	CASSAAEFRGYTF
NA	TRBV27	TRBJ2-3	NA	TGTGCCAGCGGTTATCGCAGATCAACCTCTAGCACAGATACGCAGTATTTT	CASGYRRSTSSTDTQYF
once	TRBV20-1	TRBJ2-5	NA	TGCAGTGCTTTCATTAGGGGGGTAGTTGACCTTACTCAAGAGACCCAGTACTTC	CSAFIRGVVDLTQETQYF
once	TRBV7-2	TRBJ2-3	NA	TGTGCCAGCAGCCCCACAGGGACCCACACAGATACGCAGTATTTT	CASSPTGTHTDTQYF
NA	TRBV24-1	TRBJ2-3	NA	TGTGCCACCAGTGATTCGGAGAGGGTTACGCAGTATTTT	CATSDSERVTQYF
NA	TRBV24-1	TRBJ2-7	NA	TGTGCCACCAGTGATTTAGGCAGTCACAATGAGCAGTACTTC	CATSDLGSHNEQYF
NA	TRBV7-9	TRBJ2-7	NA	TGTGCCAGCACCATTCTGGACTTCTACTATAATGAGCAGTACTTC	CASTILDFYYNEQYF
NA	TRBV28	TRBJ2-7	NA	TGTGCCAGCAGTTTAAGCCCAGAGACTGGACTGTACTCCTACGAGCAGTACTTC	CASSLSPETGLYSYEQYF
NA	TRBV20-1	TRBJ2-7	NA	TGCAGTGCTAGAGATCAGGGACACGAGCAGTACTTC	CSARDQGHEQYF
NA	TRBV5-1	TRBJ2-2	TRBD1	TGCGCCAGCAGCCCTGGGACAGGGGGCTACACCGGGGAGCTGTTTTTT	CASSPGTGGYTGELFF
NA	TRBV5-1	TRBJ2-1	NA	TGCGCCAGCAGCCCCGACCCGGGGGCCTACAATGAGCAGTTCTTC	CASSPDPGAYNEQFF
NA	TRBV29-1	TRBJ1-1	NA	TGCAGCGTTGGAGGAAGGTCGAACACTGAAGCTTTCTTT	CSVGGRSNTEAFF
few	TRBV4-3	TRBJ1-6	NA	TGCGCCAGCAGCCACCTTAGGGTAGGGAGGAATTCACCCCTCCACTTT	CASSHLRVGRNSPLHF
few	TRBV9	TRBJ2-7	TRBD1	TGTGCCAGCAGCGTAGGACAGGGCCCCTACTACGAGCAGTACTTC	CASSVGQGPYYEQYF
NA	TRBV7-2	TRBJ2-5	NA	TGTGCCAGCAGCTCTAGAAATTACAATGAGCAGTACTTC	CASSSRNYNEQYF
once	TRBV7-2	TRBJ1-1	NA	TGTGCCAGCAGCTCCCCCCCGGTCCCCCGGAACACTGAAGCTTTCTTT	CASSSPPVPRNTEAFF
few	TRBV20-1	TRBJ1-2	TRBD1	TGCAGTGCCGTCCGGACAGGCCGGTTGGATGGCTACACCTTC	CSAVRTGRLDGYTF
NA	TRBV20-1	TRBJ1-5	TRBD1	TGCAGTGCTAGAGTGACAGGGGCTAATCAGCCCCAGCATTTT	CSARVTGANQPQHF
NA	TRBV12-3/TRBV12-4	TRBJ1-1	TRBD1	TGTGCCAGCAGTTTGGGGACAGGGTTCATGAACACTGAAGCTTTCTTT	CASSLGTGFMNTEAFF
few	TRBV7-9	TRBJ2-1	TRBD2	TGTGCCAGCAGCTTTACCCTGGCGGGGGATAAGAATGAGCAGTTCTTC	CASSFTLAGDKNEQFF
once	TRBV3-1	TRBJ1-3	TRBD1	TGTGCCAGCAGAGGGACAGGGGCTGGAAACACCATATATTTT	CASRGTGAGNTIYF